This passage covers 13 T cell receptor beta chains from one sample sequenced in a study of vaccination and CD4 T cells after COVID-19. Treatment: roughly ten-day PBMC culture with coronavirus spike peptide pools or control peptides (ViraFEST assay). CD4+ T cells that had been cultured provided DNA sequenced with the Oncomine TCR Beta short-read assay. TCRdb used MiXCR to reprocess the PCR reads, holding one entry per CDR3 protein. This sample carries 12,000 to 15,000 distinct CDR3 sequences, approximately 64% of them seen once, and the ten largest clones take 11% to 15%. No cognate antigen is known for these TCRs. The specimen sequenced was CD4+ T cells from blood, cultured in vitro. The receptors come from a human donor who had recovered from COVID-19.

The rearrangement uses TRBV19 and TRBJ1-5; D not certain. Germline lookup yields CDR1 LNHDA and CDR2 SQIVND (reference sequence). The germline V and J ends were trimmed by 3 bases and 4 bases, with 16 bases remaining between them. The CDR3 has 16 residues. The CDR3 protein is CASSMIGGRENQPQHF. The CDR3 DNA reads TGTGCCAGTAGTATGATTGGAGGGAGGGAAAATCAGCCCCAGCATTTT.

The chain joins TRBV2 to TRBJ2-1, with TRBD2 matching 9 bases. Trimming at V came to 4 bases and at J to 7 bases, leaving 8 bases not matched to a gene. The V gene's germline CDR1 is SNHLY and CDR2 FYNNEI. The CDR3 spans 15 residues. CDR3 sequence reads: CASSVRLAGDNEQFF. DNA of the CDR3: TGTGCCAGCAGTGTTCGATTAGCGGGAGATAATGAGCAGTTCTTC.

The V gene is TRBV5-4, the J gene TRBJ1-6; 9 positions agree with TRBD1. CDR3 length equals 14 residues. The V gene end was trimmed by 1 base and the J gene end by 10 bases; junction bases not matched to a gene: 3. The germline gives CDR1 SGHNT, CDR2 YYREEE (reference sequence). CDR3 in amino acids: CASSLKTGGSPLHF. The CDR3 DNA follows: TGTGCCAGCAGCTTGAAGACAGGGGGATCACCCCTCCACTTT.

This clonotype is medium-sized (0.01 to 0.1%). CDR3: CASSPRQFNEKLFF. The CDR3 coding sequence is TGTGCCAGCAGTCCCCGCCAGTTTAATGAAAAACTGTTTTTT. The V call is TRBV28, the J call TRBJ1-4; D ambiguous. Trimming took 5 bases from V and 4 from J, leaving 11 bases between them. In germline, CDR1 is MDHEN, CDR2 SYDVKM. This CDR3 region has 14 residues.

This clonotype has just a few counts. The V call is TRBV6-1, the J call TRBJ1-5; 7 bases line up with TRBD1. The CDR3 is 13 residues long. V gave up 10 bases and J gave up 0 bases; unmatched junction bases: 3. CDR1 is MNHNS, CDR2 SASEGT, per germline. The CDR3 DNA reads as TGTGCCACGGGACAGAATAGCAATCAGCCCCAGCATTTT. This translates into CATGQNSNQPQHF.

This clonotype came up once. The chain carries TRBV15 and TRBJ2-2; no definite D call. This CDR3 spans 13 amino acids. Trimming removed 0 bases from V and 8 bases from J, with 7 bases in between. Germline V gene sequence: CDR1 LNHNV, CDR2 YYDKDF (reference sequence). The CDR3 here is CATSRDRVGELFF. CDR3 bases: TGTGCCACCAGCAGAGACCGAGTGGGGGAGCTGTTTTTT. The full variable domain, completed using reference TRBV15 and TRBJ2-2, is DAMVIQNPRYQVTQFGKPVTLSCSQTLNHNVMYWYQQKSSQAPKLLFHYYDKDFNNEADTPDNFQSRRPNTSFCFLDIRSPGLGDTAMYLCATSRDRVGELFFGEGSRLTVL.

The CDR3 spells CSARTGDFGNTIYF. DNA for the CDR3: TGCAGTGCTAGGACAGGAGACTTTGGAAACACCATATATTTT. V and J are TRBV20-1 and TRBJ1-3; D may be TRBD1 (6 bases). There are 14 residues in the CDR3. V gave up 3 bases and J gave up 3 bases, with 12 bases separating them. Germline V gene lookup returns CDR1 DFQATT and CDR2 SNEGSKA (reference sequence).

The J gene is TRBJ1-6, the V gene TRBV7-2, with a tentative D call TRBD1 (6 bases). V was pared by 0 bases and J by 7 bases, with 10 bases between. The CDR3 contains 15 residues. Germline V lookup: CDR1 SGHTA, CDR2 FQGNSA. CDR3 sequence reads: CASSLAGAENSPLHF. The CDR3 DNA follows: TGTGCCAGCAGCTTAGCGGGGGCCGAGAATTCACCCCTCCACTTT.

This clonotype was recorded a few times. The V call is TRBV5-1, the J call TRBJ2-3; no clear D. CDR3 length equals 15 residues. Germline V lookup: CDR1 SGHRS, CDR2 YFSETQ. V gave up 2 bases and J gave up 2 bases, with 12 bases separating them. The CDR3 spells CASSLTAVSTDTQYF. In nucleotides, the CDR3 is TGCGCCAGCAGCTTAACAGCCGTCTCCACAGATACGCAGTATTTT. The whole variable domain, remainder taken from reference TRBV5-1 and TRBJ2-3, is KAGVTQTPRYLIKTRGQQVTLSCSPISGHRSVSWYQQTPGQGLQFLFEYFSETQRNKGNFPGRFSGRQFSNSRSEMNVSTLELGDSALYLCASSLTAVSTDTQYFGPGTRLTVL.

This clonotype came up a few times. This chain links TRBV20-1 with TRBJ1-2, with TRBD1 identical over 11 bases. The CDR3 is made up of 14 amino acids. The junction had 5 bases not matched to a gene; V was cut back by 1 base and J by 7 bases. Germline lookup yields CDR1 DFQATT and CDR2 SNEGSKA (reference sequence). CDR3 bases: TGCAGTGCTAGAGTAGGACAGGGGGCATCTGGCTACACCTTC. It translates to CSARVGQGASGYTF.

The CDR3 region is CASSYAGVSYEQYF. The CDR3 region has the DNA TGTGCCAGCAGTTATGCGGGAGTCTCCTACGAGCAGTACTTC. This rearrangement joins TRBV6-2 or TRBV6-3 to TRBJ2-7; 7 bases are shared with TRBD2. CDR3 length: 14 residues. Germline V lookup: CDR1 MNHEY, CDR2 SVGEGT. With 3 bases clipped from V and 0 bases from J, the junction kept 2 bases outside the gene matches.

The chain joins TRBV6-1 to TRBJ2-3; no clear D. This CDR3 comprises 15 residues. From germline, CDR1 is MNHNS and CDR2 SASEGT. Trimming took off 1 base at V and 0 bases at J, with 8 bases between the two ends. The CDR3 sequence is CASSEDTTSTDTQYF. DNA for the CDR3: TGTGCCAGCAGTGAAGACACTACTAGCACAGATACGCAGTATTTT.

This sequence joins TRBV7-2 and TRBJ2-1; no clear D gene. The CDR3 extends over 14 amino acids. Per the germline V gene, CDR1 is SGHTA and CDR2 is FQGNSA. V was pared by 4 bases and J by 6 bases, with 13 bases between. The CDR3 reads CASSSDRTTNEQFF. CDR3 DNA sequence: TGTGCCAGCAGCTCCGACCGGACGACCAATGAGCAGTTCTTC.